This T cell receptor (beta chain) comes out of a study of quantifying T cell responses using KT2 cells (dated by TCRdb to about 2017). Looking at the study overall: RNA was DNase-treated and reverse transcribed with TCR alpha and beta constant-region primers, mostly using SuperScript III. The efficiency of the T4 ligation step under optimum conditions was estimated to be greater than 9%. To avoid over-amplification, PCR2 was carried out as a SYBR Green qPCR and halted once a predetermined fluorescence threshold was reached.

A note on this clonotype: No antigen is known for it. Per-nucleotide qualities are absent, and no much larger clonotype sits a single base away.

From the cysteine through the phenylalanine, the CDR3 covers 19 amino acids. Of the read, only the CDR3 DNA is kept; its 57 bases are in frame from base 1. Unmatched junction bases come to 15, with V trimmed by 6 bases and J by 0 bases. Per the germline V gene (reference sequence), DFQATT is the CDR1 and SNEGSKA is the CDR2. Known numbers of KT2, a T cell clone whose TCR had been sequenced previously, were spiked into unfractionated PBMC to test the sensitivity and accuracy of the pipeline. A range of KT2-to-PBMC ratios was set up by mixing KT2 cells into a fixed number of PBMC. Library method: UMI-ligation and nested PCR. A single-stranded oligonucleotide carrying the Illumina SP2 sequence and a UMI was ligated to the cDNA 3' end using T4 RNA ligase 1. PCR1 used around 4 cycles (98 degrees C 15 s, 69 degrees C 30 s, 72 degrees C 40 s), and the beta primer was an equimolar mix of RC1.1 and RC1.2 that covered TRBC1 and TRBC2. From PCR2 onward, TCR alpha and beta chains were processed separately, and sample indices and Illumina adaptors were added. The UMI was composed of 12 random nucleotides, arranged as two hexamers separated by a spacer, and was positioned after an 8-base spacer. Libraries were sequenced on an Illumina MiSeq with v2 2x251 paired-end chemistry, typically 12 samples per run. To increase diversity, roughly 4.5-8% PhiX DNA was added to each sequencing library. In the paper's pipeline: The raw reads were converted into FASTQ with bcl2fastq and then demultiplexed by dual indices with Demultiplexor. V and J genes were assigned by Decombinator through tag matching, with a single base-pair mismatch being allowed. Using UMIs, Collapsinator corrected both sequencing errors and the frequency errors that come from PCR heterogeneity. CDR3Translator converted Decombinator identifiers into nucleotide sequence, translated that sequence into amino acids, and extracted CDR3 based on C- and N-terminal motifs. Each distinct KT2 TCR was counted as one cluster of KT2 sequences that shared a single unique molecular identifier. TCRdb redid the processing of the public reads, applying fastp at Q25 and MiXCR, and retained in-frame beta chains. Each CDR3 protein gets just one entry, which takes the most common genes and DNA from the rows behind it. TCRdb, rather than the study authors, made the V and J calls. The sample data list tens of thousands of distinct CDR3 sequences, and around 10% of these were observed just once. The ten biggest clones cover about 10% of the sample.

What the authors observed across the whole study: A linear scaling of KT2 alpha and beta sequence counts with input KT2 cell number was observed over several orders of magnitude. At very high KT2 spike-in numbers, detection of KT2 sequences reached saturation. KT2 sequences were detected down to the lowest spike-in tested, which was about one KT2 cell per 100,000 PBMC. No side-by-side comparison between this pipeline and other TCR sequencing techniques was included in the study.

This clonotype was obtained from a human donor. The sequence links TRBV20-1 to TRBJ2-6; the central 9 bases match TRBD1. Sequencing was performed on PBMCs spiked with cells of the T cell clone KT2. CDR3 loop: CSATDRGLPQGSGANVLTF. The nucleotides are TGCAGTGCCACGGACAGGGGTCTCCCTCAGGGCTCTGGGGCCAACGTCCTGACTTTC.